The 23 T cell receptor beta chains given below trace back to one sample, sequenced in a study of CXCR3-negative and CXCR3-positive naive CD8 T cells. Regarding the study as a whole: Naive cells positive for CXCR3 carried more hydrophobic TRB CDR3s than CXCR3-negative ones.

These receptors lack a known antigen. Researchers prepared the TRB cDNA libraries using 5' RACE with UMI labels. TCRdb reprocessed the 5' RACE reads; each CDR3 protein has one entry and no DNA is given. The sample data list 55,000 to 70,000 distinct CDR3 sequences. Sequencing was performed on naive CXCR3+ CD8+ T cells from blood. The subset was: CD45RO-CCR7+CD27+CD95- naive CD8+ T cells expressing CXCR3 (TNR3+). All receptors derive from a human donor in good health. Some clones in this sample may be carry-over from other donors' samples.

The chain couples TRBV2 to TRBJ2-1; no DNA is available, so the TRBD1 call from TCRdb remains unchecked. Looked up from germline, CDR1 is SNHLY and CDR2 is FYNNEI. This CDR3 is built from 14 residues. This CDR3 is CASRATQGGNEQFF.

The chain joins TRBV7-9 to TRBJ2-5; TCRdb calls TRBD2, which cannot be checked without DNA. The CDR3 is 14 amino acids. The germline gives CDR1 SEHNR, CDR2 FQNEAQ (reference sequence). The CDR3 protein is CASTQHLEGETQYF.

The chain recombines TRBV5-1 with TRBJ2-7; the TCRdb call, TRBD1, lacks DNA for checking. This CDR3 has 15 amino acids. Germline V gives CDR1 SGHRS, CDR2 YFSETQ. The CDR3 region is CASSLGLGGTYEQYF.

This chain joins TRBV15 and TRBJ1-1; with no DNA, the TCRdb D assignment of TRBD1 cannot be verified. Germline assignment: CDR1 LNHNV and CDR2 YYDKDF (reference sequence). The CDR3 covers 12 residues. CDR3 in amino acids: CATSDAFGGAFF.

The chain is built from TRBV7-9 and TRBJ2-7; TCRdb picks TRBD1, but there is no DNA to check that call. This CDR3 contains 16 residues. Germline CDR1 reads SEHNR; CDR2 reads FQNEAQ (reference sequence). CDR3 loop: CASSLVGLAISYEQYF. The variable domain in full, completed from reference TRBV7-9 and TRBJ2-7, reads DTGVSQNPRHKITKRGQNVTFRCDPISEHNRLYWYRQTLGQGPEFLTYFQNEAQLEKSRLLSDRFSAERPKGSFSTLEIQRTEQGDSAMYLCASSLVGLAISYEQYFGPGTRLTVT.

The chain couples TRBV5-1 to TRBJ2-7. CDR1 is SGHRS, CDR2 YFSETQ, per germline. The length of the CDR3 is 13 residues. CDR3 in amino acids: CASSLSMLYEQYF.

This chain joins TRBV5-1 and TRBJ1-5. CDR1 is SGHRS and CDR2 is YFSETQ in the germline V gene. CDR3 length: 13 residues. CDR3 loop: CASSQAGNQPQHF.

The chain employs TRBV4-2 and TRBJ1-1. The CDR3 consists of 14 residues. CDR1 is LGHNA and CDR2 is YNFKEQ in the germline V gene. CDR3 sequence: CASSQEDGNTEAFF.

The chain carries TRBV7-9 and TRBJ2-2; the TCRdb call, TRBD1, lacks DNA for checking. Germline lookup yields CDR1 SEHNR and CDR2 FQNEAQ (reference sequence). The CDR3 is 17 amino acids. The CDR3 region is CASSLGWDRANTGELFF.

This chain uses TRBV29-1 with TRBJ2-7; TCRdb gives TRBD1 as the D gene, but with no DNA this cannot be confirmed. CDR3 length: 14 residues. The germline gives CDR1 SQVTM, CDR2 ANQGSEA. The chain's CDR3 is CSVLSGTGGYEQYF.

The V call is TRBV12-3 or TRBV12-4, the J call TRBJ1-6. CDR3 length: 15 amino acids. The CDR3 sequence: CASSLGPTYNSPLHF.

The chain carries TRBV11-2 and TRBJ2-3; no DNA is available, so the TRBD1 call from TCRdb remains unchecked. The CDR3 extends over 16 amino acids. CDR1 is SGHAT and CDR2 is FQNNGV in the germline V gene. The CDR3 reads CASSGHRAGSTDTQYF.

The chain joins TRBV9 to TRBJ2-1; the TRBD1 assignment by TCRdb is unverifiable without DNA. Germline V gene data show CDR1 as SGDLS and CDR2 as YYNGEE. The CDR3 is 16 residues long. The CDR3 here is CASSLAGAHLWDEQFF.

V and J are TRBV7-9 and TRBJ2-3. From germline, CDR1 is SEHNR and CDR2 FQNEAQ (reference sequence). The CDR3 sequence is 15 residues long. CDR3 in amino acids: CASSLRLDYTDTQYF.

This chain joins TRBV7-9 and TRBJ2-7; TCRdb indicates TRBD2, and absent DNA this call remains unverified. This CDR3 is built from 17 residues. The V gene's germline CDR1 is SEHNR and CDR2 FQNEAQ (reference sequence). CDR3: CASSLSQGPTLAHEQYF.

This sequence joins TRBV9 and TRBJ2-7. Per germline, CDR1 SGDLS and CDR2 YYNGEE. The CDR3 is 14 residues long. CDR3 in amino acids: CASSADTNSYEQYF.

V usage is TRBV7-2 and J usage is TRBJ1-2; absent DNA, TCRdb's TRBD1 call cannot be checked. The V gene's germline CDR1 is SGHTA and CDR2 FQGNSA. This CDR3 is 15 amino acids long. This CDR3 is CASSLEDRSYYGYTF.

This chain links TRBV7-9 with TRBJ1-2; TCRdb outputs TRBD1, but without DNA this stays unchecked. CDR3 length equals 14 residues. CDR1 is SEHNR, CDR2 FQNEAQ, per germline (reference sequence). CDR3 loop: CASSSTGEGYGYTF.

The chain combines TRBV7-9 with TRBJ2-2; TCRdb's assignment of TRBD1 cannot be checked, as there is no DNA. Germline CDR1 reads SEHNR; CDR2 reads FQNEAQ (reference sequence). There are 15 residues in the CDR3. The CDR3: CASSSSSGAGGELFF.

The chain carries TRBV3-1 and TRBJ2-1; TCRdb designates TRBD2, a call that cannot be tested without DNA. Per the germline V gene, CDR1 is LGHDT and CDR2 is YNNKEL (reference sequence). The CDR3 is 17 amino acids. CDR3 amino acids: CASSRSLLAGGHNEQFF.

The chain links TRBV7-9 to TRBJ2-5; the D call from TCRdb, TRBD1, cannot be confirmed without DNA. The CDR3 totals 15 residues. Germline V gene data show CDR1 as SEHNR and CDR2 as FQNEAQ (reference sequence). The CDR3 here is CASSQGDGLKETQYF.

This rearrangement joins TRBV24-1 to TRBJ2-7; checking the TCRdb D call of TRBD1 is not possible without DNA. Germline values: CDR1 KGHDR, CDR2 SFDVKD. CDR3 length: 15 amino acids. The CDR3 sequence: CATSDLPGGRDEQYF.

The chain has TRBV25-1 and TRBJ1-2; TCRdb's D gene call, TRBD1, goes unchecked for lack of DNA. Germline lookup yields CDR1 MGHDK and CDR2 SYGVNS. The CDR3 has 16 amino acids. This CDR3 reads CASSTPPGTDPYGYTF.